This TCR beta chain derives from a study of blood T cell repertoires in COVID-19. About the study: The analysed material was cDNA or gDNA that came from T cells, B-cell-depleted T cells, or PBMCs.

In the original processing: Nucleated cell number was recorded as an estimate derived from reference gene primer amplification. Libraries were prepared by immunoSEQ multiplex PCR; TCRdb keeps only in-frame clonotypes and omits some of them. V, J and clone size are those of that table, while D and trimming were read from the DNA. The sample contains under 300,000 clones, around four fifths of which appear only once. With V trimmed by 0 bases and J by 5 bases, 7 bases remained unmatched. The CDR3 is 16 residues long. Germline V CDR1 and CDR2: SGHNT, YYREEE (reference sequence). This TCR was sampled from a woman in her fifties or sixties with active or convalescent COVID-19. The chain combines TRBV5-4 with TRBJ2-3; 9 nucleotides align to TRBD2. Sequenced input: peripheral blood. As DNA, the CDR3 is TGTGCCAGCAGCTTGGTTGCGGGAGGGCCTAGAGATACGCAGTATTTT. This sequence encodes CASSLVAGGPRDTQYF.